Included here is one TCR beta chain sequence, with context. The data were taken from a study of technical replicates of blood from a handful of donors. The protocol was immunoSEQ multiplex PCR, while the TCRdb copy is restricted to in-frame clones and leaves out a portion. The sample consists of around 79,000 clones, 80% to 95% of them appearing once. Per the germline V gene, CDR1 is SGHNT and CDR2 is YENEEA. The length of the CDR3 is 14 residues. Deletions cut 1 base from V and 0 bases from J, with 4 bases between. Sequencing was performed on T cells isolated from PBMCs. This rearrangement joins TRBV11-3 to TRBJ2-1; D is ambiguous. The clonotype was recovered from a human donor in good health. Some clones in this sample may be carry-over from other donors' samples. CDR3 sequence: CASSLGSSYNEQFF. Written as DNA, the CDR3 is TGTGCCAGCAGCTTAGGGAGCTCCTACAATGAGCAGTTCTTC.